The 2 T cell receptor beta chains presented below share a single source sample, sequenced in a study of blood T cell repertoires in COVID-19 (dated by TCRdb to 2020 to 2021). Library creation used the immunoSEQ multiplex PCR assay. TCRdb obtained this table from immuneACCESS and retained in-frame rearrangements with V and J assigned. These tables miss some clones; where compared with another copy, unresolved V genes account for less than half of the shortfall, and the remainder is unexplained. The table for this sample lists some 190,000 clones; 70% to 85% of them were counted only once. The top ten constitute about 3.5% of the sample. Sequencing input: PBMCs or T cells enriched from blood (not recorded which). The source is a woman aged 30 to 39 who had recovered from COVID-19.

The rearrangement uses TRBV4-1 and TRBJ2-7, with no clear D. There are 14 residues in the CDR3. CDR1 and CDR2 (germline): MGHRA, YSYEKL. With 0 bases removed from V and 2 bases from J, the gap between germline ends came to 8 bases. The CDR3 DNA is TGCGCCAGCAGCCAAGATGGGCCAGCCTACGAGCAGTACGTC. Its translation: CASSQDGPAYEQYV.

The rearrangement uses TRBV3-1 (or the pseudogene TRBV3-2) and TRBJ1-2; D may be TRBD1 (6 bases). Trimming shortened V by 4 bases and J by 2 bases, and 14 bases separated the two germline ends. CDR1 and CDR2 (germline): LGHDT, YNNKEL (reference sequence). The CDR3 contains 15 residues. The CDR3 DNA reads as TGTGCCAGCAGCCGTGGACCTCAGGGGAACTATGGCTACACCTTC. Translated: CASSRGPQGNYGYTF.